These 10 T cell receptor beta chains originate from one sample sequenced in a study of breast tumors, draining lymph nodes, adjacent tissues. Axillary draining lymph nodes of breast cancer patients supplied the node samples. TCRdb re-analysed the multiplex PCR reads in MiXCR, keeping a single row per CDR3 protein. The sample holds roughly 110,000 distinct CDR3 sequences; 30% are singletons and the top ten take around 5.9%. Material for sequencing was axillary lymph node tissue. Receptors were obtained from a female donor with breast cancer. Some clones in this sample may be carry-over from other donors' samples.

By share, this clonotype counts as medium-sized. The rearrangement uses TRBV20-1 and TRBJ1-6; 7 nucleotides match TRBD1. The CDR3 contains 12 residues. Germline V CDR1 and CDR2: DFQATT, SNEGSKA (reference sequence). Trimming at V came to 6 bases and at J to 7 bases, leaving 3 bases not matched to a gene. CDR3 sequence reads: CSAYRGNSPLHF. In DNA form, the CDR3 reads TGCAGTGCCTACAGGGGAAATTCACCCCTCCACTTT.

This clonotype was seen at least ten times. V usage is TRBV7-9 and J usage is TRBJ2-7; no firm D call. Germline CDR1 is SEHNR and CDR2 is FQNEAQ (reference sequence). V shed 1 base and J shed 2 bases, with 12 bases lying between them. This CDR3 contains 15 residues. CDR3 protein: CASSLGAVATYEQYF. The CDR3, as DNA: TGTGCCAGCAGCTTAGGGGCGGTTGCAACCTACGAGCAGTACTTC.

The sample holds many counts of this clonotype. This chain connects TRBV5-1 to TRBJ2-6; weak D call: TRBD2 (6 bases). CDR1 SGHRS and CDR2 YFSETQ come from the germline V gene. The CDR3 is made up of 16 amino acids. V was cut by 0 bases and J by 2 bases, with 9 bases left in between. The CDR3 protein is CASSLAGGPGANVLTF. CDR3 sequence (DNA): TGCGCCAGCAGCTTGGCCGGGGGTCCTGGGGCCAACGTCCTGACTTTC.

CDR3 in DNA: TGTGCCAGCAGTTCCCTGCCCGGGACTAGCGATTACAATGAGCAGTTCTTC. The encoded protein is CASSSLPGTSDYNEQFF. This sequence joins TRBV28 and TRBJ2-1; 10 bases line up with TRBD2. The germline CDR1 and CDR2 sequences are MDHEN and SYDVKM. The V segment lost 4 bases and the J segment 4 bases; nucleotides outside the gene matches: 10. The CDR3 extends over 17 amino acids.

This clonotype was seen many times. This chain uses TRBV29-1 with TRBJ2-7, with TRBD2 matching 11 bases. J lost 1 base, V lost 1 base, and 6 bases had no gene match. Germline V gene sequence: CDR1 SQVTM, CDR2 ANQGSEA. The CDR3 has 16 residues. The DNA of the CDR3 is TGCAGCGTTGAAGGACTAGCGGGACCACCATCCTACGAGCAGTACTTC. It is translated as CSVEGLAGPPSYEQYF.

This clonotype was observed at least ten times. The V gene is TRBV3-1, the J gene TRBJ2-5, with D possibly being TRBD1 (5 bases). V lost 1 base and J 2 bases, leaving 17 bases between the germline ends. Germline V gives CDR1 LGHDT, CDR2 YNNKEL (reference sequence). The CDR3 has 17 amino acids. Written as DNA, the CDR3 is TGTGCCAGCAGCCAAGTCTTTAGGGGAATAGGACAAGAGACCCAGTACTTC. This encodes CASSQVFRGIGQETQYF.

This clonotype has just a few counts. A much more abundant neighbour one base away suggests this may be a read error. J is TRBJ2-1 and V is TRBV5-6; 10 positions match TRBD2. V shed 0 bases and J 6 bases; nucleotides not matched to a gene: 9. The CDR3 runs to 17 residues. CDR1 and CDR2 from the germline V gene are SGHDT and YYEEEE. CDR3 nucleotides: TGTGCCAGCAGCTTGGCCACGGGACTAGCGTATTGCAATGAGCAGTTCTTC. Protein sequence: CASSLATGLAYCNEQFF.

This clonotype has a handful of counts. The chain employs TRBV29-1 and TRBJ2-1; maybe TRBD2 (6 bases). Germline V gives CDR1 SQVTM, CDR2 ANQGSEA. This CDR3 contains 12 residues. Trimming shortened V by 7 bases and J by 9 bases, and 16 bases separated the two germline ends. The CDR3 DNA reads TGCAGCGCCCTCCGGGACTCGATTGAGCAGTTCTTC. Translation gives CSALRDSIEQFF.

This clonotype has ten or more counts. The CDR3 nucleotides are TGTGCATTGGAGTGGGGGGGAGACGAAAAACTGTTTTTT. It codes for CALEWGGDEKLFF. V gene TRBV30 combines with J gene TRBJ1-4, with TRBD1 as a possible D gene (5 bases). This CDR3 region has 13 residues. Looked up from germline, CDR1 is GTSNPN and CDR2 is SVGIG (reference sequence). Combining the CDR3 with reference TRBV30 and TRBJ1-4 gives the whole variable domain SQTIHQWPATLVQPVGSPLSLECTVEGTSNPNLYWYRQAAGRGLQLLFYSVGIGQISSEVPQNLSASRPQDRQFILSSKKLLLSDSGFYLCALEWGGDEKLFFGSGTQLSVL.

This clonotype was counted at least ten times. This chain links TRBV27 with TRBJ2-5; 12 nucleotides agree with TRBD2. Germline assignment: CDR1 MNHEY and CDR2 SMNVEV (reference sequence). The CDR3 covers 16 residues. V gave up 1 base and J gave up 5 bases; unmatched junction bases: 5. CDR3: CASSLYSGTSGETQYF. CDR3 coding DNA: TGTGCCAGCAGTTTATATTCCGGGACTAGCGGGGAGACCCAGTACTTC.